What follows are 9 T cell receptor beta chains derived from one specimen sequenced in a study of T-cell memory formation after mild COVID-19. From the 5' RACE reads, TCRdb called clonotypes with MiXCR, one entry per CDR3 protein. The repertoire holds roughly 86,000 distinct CDR3 sequences, about 16% seen once, with approximately 40% in the top ten. The sequencing input was PBMCs or a T cell subset sorted from them (not recorded which). The receptors stem from a man aged 18 to 30 who had mild COVID-19 (a few samples of this study predate the infection). Cell type and time point are not known.

The chain is built from TRBV19 and TRBJ1-5; D uncertain. The V gene lost 3 bases and the J gene lost 2 bases, with 11 bases spanning the gap. Germline V gives CDR1 LNHDA, CDR2 SQIVND (reference sequence). This CDR3 has 15 residues. The DNA for the CDR3 is TGTGCCAGTAGTATTCGCAGGACGGGCAATCAGCCCCAGCATTTT. Translation: CASSIRRTGNQPQHF.

This clonotype has only a few counts. The chain is built from TRBV19 and TRBJ2-1, with D possibly being TRBD2 (6 bases). V lost 5 bases to trimming and J lost 10 bases, with 12 bases between them. CDR3 length: 12 residues. CDR1 and CDR2 from the germline V gene are LNHDA and SQIVND (reference sequence). CDR3 sequence: CASSVPSGEQFF. For the CDR3, the DNA is TGTGCCAGTAGTGTCCCGAGCGGGGAGCAGTTCTTC.

The rearrangement uses TRBV7-9 and TRBJ1-2; TRBD1 is a possible D gene (5 bases). V was trimmed by 4 bases and J by 4 bases, leaving 16 bases between them. This CDR3 is built from 15 residues. In germline, CDR1 is SEHNR, CDR2 FQNEAQ (reference sequence). This CDR3 reads CASSSRGQGGYGYTF. CDR3 bases: TGTGCCAGCAGCTCGAGAGGCCAGGGAGGCTATGGCTACACCTTC. The full variable domain, with the rest looked up from reference TRBV7-9 and TRBJ1-2, is DTGVSQNPRHKITKRGQNVTFRCDPISEHNRLYWYRQTLGQGPEFLTYFQNEAQLEKSRLLSDRFSAERPKGSFSTLEIQRTEQGDSAMYLCASSSRGQGGYGYTFGSGTRLTVV.

The chain is built from TRBV10-3 and TRBJ2-2; D is perhaps TRBD2 (7 bases). The CDR3 has 16 residues. CDR1 is ENHRY and CDR2 is SYGVKD in the germline V gene. The germline V and J ends were trimmed by 3 bases and 8 bases, with 19 bases remaining between them. CDR3 loop: CAISDGGQASGGELFF. The CDR3 nucleotides read TGTGCCATCAGTGACGGGGGGCAGGCCTCAGGTGGGGAGCTGTTTTTT.

This clonotype was seen many times. Here the CDR3 reads CSVEGPDRTDTQYF. The CDR3 coding sequence is TGCAGCGTTGAGGGGCCAGACCGCACAGATACGCAGTATTTT. The rearrangement uses TRBV29-1 and TRBJ2-3, with D possibly being TRBD1 (5 bases). The germline V gene encodes CDR1 SQVTM and CDR2 ANQGSEA. V gave up 3 bases and J gave up 1 base, with 11 bases separating them. The CDR3 length is 14 residues.

This chain connects TRBV7-6 to TRBJ1-2; D is perhaps TRBD1 (5 bases). The length of the CDR3 is 15 residues. The germline gives CDR1 SGHVS, CDR2 FNYEAQ. The V and J ends lost 6 bases and 8 bases respectively, with 22 bases between them. Here the CDR3 DNA reads TGTGCCAGCAGTCCAGGACGGGACTCGGGGGAGGGCTACACCTTC. Amino acids: CASSPGRDSGEGYTF.

This clonotype was seen only a few times. An end of the junction differs from the germline gene, which may be a read error. The V gene is TRBV20-1, the J gene TRBJ1-4; the D is unclear. Germline CDR1 reads DFQATT; CDR2 reads SNEGSKA (reference sequence). The CDR3 contains 13 residues. This chain's CDR3 is CGASLPNVEKLFF. CDR3 bases: TGCGGTGCTAGTCTTCCGAATGTGGAAAAACTGTTTTTT.

The V gene is TRBV18, the J gene TRBJ2-7; no clear D gene. The CDR3 spans 12 residues. CDR1 is KGHSH and CDR2 is LQKENI in the germline V gene. V gave up 3 bases and J gave up 4 bases, with 7 bases separating them. The CDR3 DNA sequence: TGTGCCAGCTCACCGATCGGGTACGAGCAGTACTTC. It encodes CASSPIGYEQYF. The full variable domain, its missing parts supplied by reference TRBV18 and TRBJ2-7, is NAGVMQNPRHLVRRRGQEARLRCSPMKGHSHVYWYRQLPEEGLKFMVYLQKENIIDESGMPKERFSAEFPKEGPSILRIQQVVRGDSAAYFCASSPIGYEQYFGPGTRLTVT.

The chain combines TRBV9 with TRBJ2-7; possibly TRBD1 or TRBD2 for D (5 bases each). V lost 3 bases and J 7 bases, leaving 17 bases between the germline ends. The CDR3 loop spans 14 amino acids. The germline V gene encodes CDR1 SGDLS and CDR2 YYNGEE. The CDR3 spells CASSGRGSSTEQYF. For the CDR3, the DNA is TGTGCCAGCAGCGGCCGGGGCAGTTCAACGGAGCAGTACTTC.